This record looks at one T cell receptor beta chain sequence and its context. The data stem from a study of blood T cell repertoires in COVID-19. Assay used: immunoSEQ multiplex PCR; TCRdb lists only in-frame clones, some missing. The sample consists of some 210,000 clones, about 86% of them appearing once. Losses at the gene ends were 3 bases for V and 7 bases for J; bases not matched to a gene: 8. There are 14 residues in the CDR3. Germline CDR1 and CDR2: SGHTA and FQGTGA. The TCR comes from a woman aged 50 to 60 with acute COVID-19. The chain has TRBV7-3 and TRBJ1-1; 7 bases are a match to TRBD1. The sample comprised PBMCs or T cells enriched from blood (not recorded which). The CDR3 sequence: CASSFGTVGGEAFF. The CDR3 DNA is TGTGCCAGCAGCTTCGGGACAGTGGGCGGTGAAGCTTTCTTT.